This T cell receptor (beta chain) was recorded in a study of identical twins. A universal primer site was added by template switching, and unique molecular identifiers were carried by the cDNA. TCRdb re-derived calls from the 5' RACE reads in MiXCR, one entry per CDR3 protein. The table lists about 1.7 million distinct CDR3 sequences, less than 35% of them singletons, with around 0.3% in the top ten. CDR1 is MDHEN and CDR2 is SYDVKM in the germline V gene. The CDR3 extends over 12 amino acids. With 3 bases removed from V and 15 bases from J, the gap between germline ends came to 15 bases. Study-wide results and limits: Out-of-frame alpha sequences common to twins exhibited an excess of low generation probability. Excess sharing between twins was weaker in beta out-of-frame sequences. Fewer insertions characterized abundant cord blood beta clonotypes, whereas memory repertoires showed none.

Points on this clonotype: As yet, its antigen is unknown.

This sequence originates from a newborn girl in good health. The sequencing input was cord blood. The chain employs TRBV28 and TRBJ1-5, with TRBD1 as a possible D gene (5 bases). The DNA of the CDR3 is TGTGCCAGCAGTTTGACCGGGGCAGGAAGGCATTTT. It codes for CASSLTGAGRHF.